Listed below are T cell receptor beta chains from one sample, sequenced in a study of blood T cells in healthy people across ages. In TCRdb, the 5' RACE reads were re-called with MiXCR into one record per CDR3 protein. This sample has about 650,000 distinct CDR3 sequences, with approximately 30% found just once. The sequenced material came from blood. The receptors stem from an elderly woman in good health. Both conserved end residues are part of each CDR3. A D gene is named only where the DNA matches it firmly. Clone size is shown for a subset of rows, as once, few, many or a class of expanded clone.

D | size | J | V | DNA | CDR3
. | many | TRBJ1-4 | TRBV7-9 | TGTGCCAGCAGCCCCCTCACGGTACCCGCTGTCGGTGAAAAACTGTTTTTT | CASSPLTVPAVGEKLFF
TRBD2 | . | TRBJ2-2 | TRBV2 | TGTGCCAGCAGTGAACGGGGGGGGTTCGCCGGGGAGCTGTTTTTT | CASSERGGFAGELFF
. | many | TRBJ2-5 | TRBV19 | TGTGCCAGTAGTGCCGGGACTTCAGCAGAGACCCAGTACTTC | CASSAGTSAETQYF
. | many | TRBJ2-1 | TRBV20-1 | TGCAGTGCTAGAGATTGGGGCCAGGACAGTGAGCAGTTCTTC | CSARDWGQDSEQFF
TRBD1 | many | TRBJ2-5 | TRBV5-5 | TGTGCCAGCAGCTCTTGGACAGGGGCGGGGGAGACCCAGTACTTC | CASSSWTGAGETQYF
TRBD2 | many | TRBJ2-7 | TRBV28 | TGTGCCAGCAGTTCGGTGCTAGCGGGGGGATACTACGAGCAGTACTTC | CASSSVLAGGYYEQYF
TRBD2 | . | TRBJ2-5 | TRBV10-3 | TGTGCCATCAGTGAGGGGACTAGTCGAGAAGAGACCCAGTACTTC | CAISEGTSREETQYF
. | . | TRBJ2-5 | TRBV7-3 | TGTGCCAGCAGCTTAGACGGGGGGCCTCGGGAGACCCAGTACTTC | CASSLDGGPRETQYF
. | . | TRBJ1-2 | TRBV19 | TGTGCCAGTAGCACCAGGGAAGACTATGGCTACACCTTC | CASSTREDYGYTF
. | many | TRBJ2-3 | TRBV7-8 | TGTGCCAGCAGCCCGCAACAGGGGACTGGCACAGATACGCAGTATTTT | CASSPQQGTGTDTQYF
TRBD1 | . | TRBJ2-7 | TRBV29-1 | TGCAGCGTTGACACAGGGGCCCCCTACGAGCAGTACTTC | CSVDTGAPYEQYF
TRBD1 | few | TRBJ2-4 | TRBV18 | TGTGCCAGCTCACCTTTCCGGGACAGCCTCGGCGGAATAGCCAAAAACATTCAGTACTTC | CASSPFRDSLGGIAKNIQYF
TRBD1 | many | TRBJ2-1 | TRBV6-5 | TGTGCCAGCAGTTACCGCCCAGGGGGCGCGGGCTCCTACAATGAGCAGTTCTTC | CASSYRPGGAGSYNEQFF
TRBD1 | many | TRBJ2-5 | TRBV5-6 | TGTGCCAGCAGCTTGGGGGTGGGACAGGGAGACCAAGAGACCCAGTACTTC | CASSLGVGQGDQETQYF
. | few | TRBJ2-2 | TRBV7-3 | TGTGCCAGCACCCCCTACGGGGAGGACGGGGAGCTGTTTTTT | CASTPYGEDGELFF
. | . | TRBJ1-3 | TRBV27 | TGTGCCAGCAGTCCCATGACAGGCTCTGGAAACACCATATATTTT | CASSPMTGSGNTIYF
TRBD1 | many | TRBJ2-6 | TRBV7-2 | TGTGCCAGCAGCAGCAGGGACAGGGCTGGGGCCAACGTCCTGACTTTC | CASSSRDRAGANVLTF
. | . | TRBJ2-5 | TRBV7-2 | TGTGCCAGCAGCTTACCACTACCGCATTTGGAGTACTTC | CASSLPLPHLEYF
. | few | TRBJ1-2 | TRBV30 | TGTGCCTGGAGACGGGCAGCTGGTGGCTACACCTTC | CAWRRAAGGYTF
. | . | TRBJ1-2 | TRBV18 | TGTGCCAGCTCACCGATTGACATGCCGGATTGGGGTGGCTACACCTTC | CASSPIDMPDWGGYTF
TRBD2 | . | TRBJ2-1 | TRBV20-1 | TGCAGTGCTAGAGATCTCACTAGCGGGAGAAATGAGCAGTTCTTC | CSARDLTSGRNEQFF
. | many | TRBJ2-7 | TRBV5-1 | TGCGCCAGCAGCTTCAAGGGGAACGAGCAGTACTTC | CASSFKGNEQYF
. | many | TRBJ2-3 | TRBV5-1 | TGCGCCAGCAGCCTCACCTTCCACTCCACAGATACGCAGTATTTT | CASSLTFHSTDTQYF
TRBD2 | once | TRBJ2-1 | TRBV7-3 | TGTGCCAGCAGCTTACGGGGGGGCCATAGTGAGCAGTTCTTC | CASSLRGGHSEQFF
. | many | TRBJ1-1 | TRBV6-2/TRBV6-3 | TGTGCCAGCAGGGATGGGGCAGGGAGCCGGGACACTGAAGCTTTCTTT | CASRDGAGSRDTEAFF
. | few | TRBJ2-1 | TRBV9 | TGTGTCAGCAGCGCCGGGGGGCCGAGCTCCTACAATGAGCAGTTCTTC | CVSSAGGPSSYNEQFF
TRBD2 | many | TRBJ2-7 | TRBV7-2 | TGTGCCAGCAGCTTACTAGCGGGGGATCCTTACGAGCAGTACTTC | CASSLLAGDPYEQYF
TRBD1 | . | TRBJ2-7 | TRBV4-1 | TGCGCCAGCAGCCAAGAAGTGACAGGGGTTCAAGCCGAGCAGTACTTC | CASSQEVTGVQAEQYF
. | many | TRBJ2-1 | TRBV29-1 | TGCAGCGCCTCCACAGGGTTCCATGAGCAGTTCTTC | CSASTGFHEQFF
. | few | TRBJ2-4 | TRBV16 | TGTGCCAGCAGCCCTGGTGACTGGTCCCAAAACATTCAGTACTTC | CASSPGDWSQNIQYF
. | once | TRBJ1-4 | TRBV7-2 | TGTGCCAGCAGGCACGGGGGACTAAATGAAAAACTGTTTTTT | CASRHGGLNEKLFF
. | many | TRBJ2-3 | TRBV20-1 | TGCAGTGCCCCTAGTTACGATACGCAGTATTTT | CSAPSYDTQYF
TRBD2 | . | TRBJ2-3 | TRBV5-1 | TGCGCCAGCAGCCCGGGACTAGCGGATAGCACAGATACGCAGTATTTT | CASSPGLADSTDTQYF
. | many | TRBJ2-7 | TRBV21-1 | TGTGCCAGCAGCAGAGGGGGAGGAGCCACCTACGAGCAGTACTTC | CASSRGGGATYEQYF
TRBD1 | . | TRBJ2-3 | TRBV5-1 | TGCGCCAGCAGCTCGGACAGGCTCTCAGATACGCAGTATTTT | CASSSDRLSDTQYF
. | many | TRBJ2-7 | TRBV7-2 | TGTGCCAGCAGCTTAGCAGGACGGAGGAACGAGCAGTACTTC | CASSLAGRRNEQYF
. | many | TRBJ1-5 | TRBV6-6 | TGTGCCAGTAGAGACGGAAGCAATCAGCCCCAGCATTTT | CASRDGSNQPQHF
TRBD1 | many | TRBJ1-6 | TRBV12-3/TRBV12-4 | TGTGCCAGCAGTTTCCGCGGGACAGATAATTCACCCCTCCACTTT | CASSFRGTDNSPLHF
. | few | TRBJ1-2 | TRBV7-2 | TGTGCCAGCAGCCCCGGGACTGGTAGAGGCTATGGCTACACCTTC | CASSPGTGRGYGYTF
. | many | TRBJ2-5 | TRBV7-8 | TGTGCCAGCAGCTTAGCTGAGAACCAAGAGACCCAGTACTTC | CASSLAENQETQYF
. | many | TRBJ2-7 | TRBV4-3 | TGCGCCAGCAGCCAAGATACAGGGTACTACGAGCAGTACTTC | CASSQDTGYYEQYF
TRBD1 | few | TRBJ1-2 | TRBV5-1 | TGCGCCAGCAGCCCAGGGACAGGGCTCGACGGGACCTTC | CASSPGTGLDGTF
. | many | TRBJ2-1 | TRBV30 | TGTGCCTGGAGCCCACCTTCTAGCTCCTACAATGAGCAGTTCTTC | CAWSPPSSSYNEQFF
. | . | TRBJ2-1 | TRBV6-5 | TGTGCCAGCAGTAGGAATCGGGGGCCTTACAATGAGCAGTTCTTC | CASSRNRGPYNEQFF
. | . | TRBJ1-1 | TRBV29-1 | TGCAGCGTTGAACGGCAGAGGGCGGGGGACACTGAAGCTTTCTTT | CSVERQRAGDTEAFF
. | . | TRBJ1-5 | TRBV5-5 | TGTGCCAGCAGCTTGGACCCCGGGGCGGACAATCAGCCCCAGCATTTT | CASSLDPGADNQPQHF
. | . | TRBJ2-7 | TRBV5-1 | TGCGCCAGCAGGTTATCAATCCGGGACGGCCGTGCCTACGAGCAGTACTTC | CASRLSIRDGRAYEQYF
. | . | TRBJ1-1 | TRBV2 | TGTGCCAGCAAGAATAACACTGAAGCTTTCTTT | CASKNNTEAFF
TRBD1 | many | TRBJ1-1 | TRBV20-1 | TGCAGTGCTAGAGCCATCCGGGACAGGGGGGACACTGAAGCTTTCTTT | CSARAIRDRGDTEAFF
. | many | TRBJ2-7 | TRBV5-4 | TGTGCCAGCAGCTTACGAGGACCTACGGGTTCCTACGAGCAGTACTTC | CASSLRGPTGSYEQYF
TRBD2 | . | TRBJ2-7 | TRBV5-1 | TGCGCCAGCAGCGTCGGGACTAGAAGGTCGTCCGCCCACGAGCAGTACTTC | CASSVGTRRSSAHEQYF
. | many | TRBJ2-6 | TRBV20-1 | TGCAGTGCTAGAGGGCTCTCTGGGGCCAACGTCCTGACTTTC | CSARGLSGANVLTF
. | many | TRBJ2-7 | TRBV21-1 | TGTGCCGCCCCCAGACAGGCTACCTTAAGCTCCTACGAGCAGTACTTC | CAAPRQATLSSYEQYF